This is a list of T cell receptor beta chains from one sample in a study of CD8 T cells in ankylosing spondylitis. TCRdb independently ran MiXCR on the 5' RACE reads; one entry per CDR3 protein. The data show a few hundred thousand distinct CDR3 sequences, roughly a tenth seen once. Source material: blood, either unsorted or a sorted T cell fraction (not recorded which). These receptor sequences come from a male donor with ankylosing spondylitis or in good health (not recorded which). Both conserved end residues are trimmed from each CDR3. The order of the fields is J gene, V gene, clone size, D gene, CDR3 protein. A D gene is named only where the DNA matches it firmly. Not all rows give a size; the values are once, few, many and, for expanded clones, a class.

j_gene: TRBJ2-1
v_gene: TRBV12-3/TRBV12-4
abundance: many
d_gene: NA
CDR3aa: ASSFGGPGNEQF

j_gene: TRBJ1-1
v_gene: TRBV5-1
abundance: many
d_gene: NA
CDR3aa: ASSFGPTAPGAYTEAF

j_gene: TRBJ1-2
v_gene: TRBV12-3/TRBV12-4
abundance: many
d_gene: TRBD1
CDR3aa: ASSRDSSSLAT

j_gene: TRBJ1-5
v_gene: TRBV7-2
abundance: many
d_gene: NA
CDR3aa: ASSLGYSNQPQH

j_gene: TRBJ2-3
v_gene: TRBV2
abundance: NA
d_gene: NA
CDR3aa: ASSEVGPSLQY

j_gene: TRBJ2-1
v_gene: TRBV12-3/TRBV12-4
abundance: many
d_gene: NA
CDR3aa: ASRSGGNEQF

j_gene: TRBJ2-5
v_gene: TRBV7-9
abundance: NA
d_gene: TRBD2
CDR3aa: ASSITASGGQETQY

j_gene: TRBJ2-1
v_gene: TRBV7-2
abundance: many
d_gene: TRBD1
CDR3aa: ASSSGTGVEQF

j_gene: TRBJ2-7
v_gene: TRBV20-1
abundance: many
d_gene: TRBD1
CDR3aa: SARDRTSPYEQY

j_gene: TRBJ1-6
v_gene: TRBV29-1
abundance: many
d_gene: TRBD1
CDR3aa: SASQGRGSPLH

j_gene: TRBJ1-2
v_gene: TRBV5-6
abundance: few
d_gene: NA
CDR3aa: ASSLVLRGYT

j_gene: TRBJ2-3
v_gene: TRBV27
abundance: NA
d_gene: TRBD2
CDR3aa: ASSPLGLAGVDGY

j_gene: TRBJ2-1
v_gene: TRBV7-3
abundance: NA
d_gene: TRBD2
CDR3aa: ASSFGAGGPAHYNEQF

j_gene: TRBJ2-4
v_gene: TRBV5-1
abundance: many
d_gene: NA
CDR3aa: ASSLDQEPLAKNIQY

j_gene: TRBJ2-7
v_gene: TRBV12-3/TRBV12-4
abundance: many
d_gene: NA
CDR3aa: ASSPDGIQYEQY

j_gene: TRBJ1-5
v_gene: TRBV20-1
abundance: many
d_gene: TRBD1
CDR3aa: SADLTGGGQPQH

j_gene: TRBJ2-3
v_gene: TRBV7-8
abundance: many
d_gene: NA
CDR3aa: ASSNRGAQY

j_gene: TRBJ1-2
v_gene: TRBV20-1
abundance: many
d_gene: NA
CDR3aa: SARDRLTVYGYT

j_gene: TRBJ2-3
v_gene: TRBV6-1
abundance: many
d_gene: NA
CDR3aa: ASSSETSDTQY

j_gene: TRBJ2-5
v_gene: TRBV4-2
abundance: NA
d_gene: TRBD2
CDR3aa: ASSLAGGKETQY

j_gene: TRBJ2-1
v_gene: TRBV20-1
abundance: many
d_gene: TRBD1
CDR3aa: SATKKPGQGNNEQF

j_gene: TRBJ1-2
v_gene: TRBV7-2
abundance: NA
d_gene: NA
CDR3aa: ASSRAGTYGYT

j_gene: TRBJ2-3
v_gene: TRBV24-1
abundance: many
d_gene: NA
CDR3aa: ATMHPATDTQY

j_gene: TRBJ1-3
v_gene: TRBV5-5
abundance: NA
d_gene: NA
CDR3aa: ASSFPLGSGNTIY

j_gene: TRBJ2-1
v_gene: TRBV25-1
abundance: many
d_gene: NA
CDR3aa: ASPSRIGSYNEQF

j_gene: TRBJ2-3
v_gene: TRBV9
abundance: many
d_gene: TRBD1
CDR3aa: ASGDRASTDTQY

j_gene: TRBJ2-1
v_gene: TRBV20-1
abundance: many
d_gene: TRBD1
CDR3aa: SARVSGTGRNEQF

j_gene: TRBJ1-5
v_gene: TRBV7-2
abundance: NA
d_gene: TRBD1
CDR3aa: ASSLIAGQGNQPQH

j_gene: TRBJ2-7
v_gene: TRBV7-9
abundance: NA
d_gene: NA
CDR3aa: ASSSQGLGDEQY

j_gene: TRBJ1-3
v_gene: TRBV5-5
abundance: NA
d_gene: NA
CDR3aa: ASSLSGYGAGNTIY

j_gene: TRBJ2-7
v_gene: TRBV29-1
abundance: many
d_gene: NA
CDR3aa: SVRGFGAEQY

j_gene: TRBJ1-2
v_gene: TRBV5-1
abundance: many
d_gene: TRBD1
CDR3aa: ASSQSTGANYGYT

j_gene: TRBJ2-1
v_gene: TRBV29-1
abundance: many
d_gene: NA
CDR3aa: SVEVGANEQF

j_gene: TRBJ1-1
v_gene: TRBV2
abundance: many
d_gene: TRBD1
CDR3aa: ASSELGQGNTEAF

j_gene: TRBJ1-6
v_gene: TRBV12-3/TRBV12-4
abundance: many
d_gene: TRBD1
CDR3aa: ASSPSTGVISPLH

j_gene: TRBJ2-5
v_gene: TRBV29-1
abundance: many
d_gene: NA
CDR3aa: SVVRGYQETQY

j_gene: TRBJ2-7
v_gene: TRBV7-6
abundance: many
d_gene: NA
CDR3aa: ASSLSPDEQY

j_gene: TRBJ1-1
v_gene: TRBV20-1
abundance: many
d_gene: NA
CDR3aa: SASGGRIAEAF

j_gene: TRBJ1-1
v_gene: TRBV7-3
abundance: NA
d_gene: NA
CDR3aa: ASSPMVSGGTEAF

j_gene: TRBJ2-1
v_gene: TRBV6-1
abundance: NA
d_gene: NA
CDR3aa: ASKRYGQNNEQF

j_gene: TRBJ1-1
v_gene: TRBV12-3/TRBV12-4
abundance: many
d_gene: NA
CDR3aa: ASSLATTGTEAF

j_gene: TRBJ2-7
v_gene: TRBV20-1
abundance: few
d_gene: TRBD2
CDR3aa: SARDLDGTSGGEQY

j_gene: TRBJ1-2
v_gene: TRBV30
abundance: few
d_gene: TRBD1
CDR3aa: AWSLGTDANYGYT

j_gene: TRBJ2-1
v_gene: TRBV7-3
abundance: many
d_gene: TRBD2
CDR3aa: ASSPSGSYNEQF

j_gene: TRBJ2-3
v_gene: TRBV9
abundance: few
d_gene: NA
CDR3aa: ASSVVKGTDTQY

j_gene: TRBJ2-3
v_gene: TRBV11-2
abundance: few
d_gene: TRBD2
CDR3aa: ASSPTGGAGRKVDTQY

j_gene: TRBJ1-4
v_gene: TRBV5-1
abundance: many
d_gene: TRBD1
CDR3aa: ASSTGQGEDEKLF

j_gene: TRBJ2-1
v_gene: TRBV19
abundance: NA
d_gene: NA
CDR3aa: ASSVGESYNEQF

j_gene: TRBJ2-5
v_gene: TRBV20-1
abundance: few
d_gene: NA
CDR3aa: SASGPTPETQY

j_gene: TRBJ2-1
v_gene: TRBV7-2
abundance: few
d_gene: NA
CDR3aa: ASSPGVSLSYNEQF

j_gene: TRBJ1-1
v_gene: TRBV15
abundance: few
d_gene: NA
CDR3aa: ATSRGLEMNTEAF